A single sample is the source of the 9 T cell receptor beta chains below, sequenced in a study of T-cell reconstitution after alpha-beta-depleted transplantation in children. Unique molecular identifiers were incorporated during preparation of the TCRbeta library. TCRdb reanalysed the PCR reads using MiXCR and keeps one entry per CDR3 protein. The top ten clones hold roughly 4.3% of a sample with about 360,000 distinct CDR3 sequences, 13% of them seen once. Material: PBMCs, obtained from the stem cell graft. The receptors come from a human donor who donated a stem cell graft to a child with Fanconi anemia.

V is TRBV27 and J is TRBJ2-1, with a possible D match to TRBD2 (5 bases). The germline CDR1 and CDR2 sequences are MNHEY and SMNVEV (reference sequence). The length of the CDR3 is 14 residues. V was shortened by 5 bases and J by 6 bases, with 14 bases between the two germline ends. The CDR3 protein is CASSDYSRVNEQFF. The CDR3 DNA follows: TGTGCCAGCAGTGACTATTCTCGAGTCAATGAGCAGTTCTTC.

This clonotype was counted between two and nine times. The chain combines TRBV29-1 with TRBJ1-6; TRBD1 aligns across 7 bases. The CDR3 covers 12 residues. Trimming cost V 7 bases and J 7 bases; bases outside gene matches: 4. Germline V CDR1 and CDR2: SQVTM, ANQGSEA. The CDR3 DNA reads TGCAGCGCCAGACAGGGAAATTCACCCCTCCACTTT. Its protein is CSARQGNSPLHF.

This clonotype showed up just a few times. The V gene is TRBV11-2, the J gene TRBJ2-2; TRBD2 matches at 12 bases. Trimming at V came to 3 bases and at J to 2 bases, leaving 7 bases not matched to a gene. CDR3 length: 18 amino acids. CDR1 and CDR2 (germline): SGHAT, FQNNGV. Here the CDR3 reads CASSLRASGGGNTGELFF. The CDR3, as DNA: TGTGCCAGCAGCTTGAGAGCTAGCGGGGGGGGTAACACCGGGGAGCTGTTTTTT.

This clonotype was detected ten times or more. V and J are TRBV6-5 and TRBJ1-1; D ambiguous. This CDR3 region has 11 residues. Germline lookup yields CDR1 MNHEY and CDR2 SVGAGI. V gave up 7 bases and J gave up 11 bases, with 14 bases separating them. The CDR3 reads CASTFSGSAFF. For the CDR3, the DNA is TGTGCCAGCACCTTCTCGGGGTCTGCTTTCTTT.

The CDR3 sequence: CAWSDSHNEQFF. CDR3 DNA: TGTGCCTGGAGTGACAGTCACAATGAGCAGTTCTTC. V usage is TRBV30 and J usage is TRBJ2-1; no clear D. CDR1 GTSNPN and CDR2 SVGIG come from the germline V gene (reference sequence). V lost 1 base and J 5 bases, leaving 6 bases between the germline ends. The CDR3 runs 12 residues.

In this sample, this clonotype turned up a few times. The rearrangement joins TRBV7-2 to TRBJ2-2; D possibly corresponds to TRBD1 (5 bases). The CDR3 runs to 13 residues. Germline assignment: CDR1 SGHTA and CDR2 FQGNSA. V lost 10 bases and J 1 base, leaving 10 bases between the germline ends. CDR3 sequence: CATRQMNTGELFF. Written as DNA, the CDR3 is TGTGCCACCCGACAGATGAACACCGGGGAGCTGTTTTTT.

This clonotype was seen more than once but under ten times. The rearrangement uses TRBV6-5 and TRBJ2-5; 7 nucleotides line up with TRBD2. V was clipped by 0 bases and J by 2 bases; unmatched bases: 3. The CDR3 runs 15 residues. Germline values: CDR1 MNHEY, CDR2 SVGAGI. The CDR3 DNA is TGTGCCAGCAGTTACTCCCAGCGGGGACAAGAGACCCAGTACTTC. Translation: CASSYSQRGQETQYF.

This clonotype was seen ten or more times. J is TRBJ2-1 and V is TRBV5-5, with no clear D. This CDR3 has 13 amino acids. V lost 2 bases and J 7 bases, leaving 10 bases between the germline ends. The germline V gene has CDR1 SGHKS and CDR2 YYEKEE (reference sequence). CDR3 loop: CASSFNWANEQFF. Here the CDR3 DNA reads TGTGCCAGCAGCTTTAATTGGGCAAATGAGCAGTTCTTC.

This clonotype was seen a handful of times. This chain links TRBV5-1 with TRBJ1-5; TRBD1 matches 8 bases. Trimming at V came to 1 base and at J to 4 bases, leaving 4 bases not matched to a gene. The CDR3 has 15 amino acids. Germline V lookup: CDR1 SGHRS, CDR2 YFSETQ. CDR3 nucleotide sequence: TGCGCCAGCAGCTTGCAGGGGGCAAGGAATCAGCCCCAGCATTTT. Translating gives CASSLQGARNQPQHF.